This T cell receptor (beta chain) originates from a study of cytomegalovirus exposure and HLA in healthy donors. This CDR3 has 12 amino acids. In the PCR, 60 Vbeta and 13 Jbeta primers were used. Clones were read by immunoSEQ multiplex PCR, and TCRdb kept only the in-frame ones, dropping some. The sample holds approximately 140,000 clones, approximately 67% seen once. The receptor's source is a woman aged 60-75 years in good health and CMV-seronegative. Sequenced: PBMCs. The gene calls are TRBV21-1 and TRBJ2-5; the D call in the table, TRBD1, was not verified against the DNA. TRBV21-1 is classified as a pseudogene. CDR3 in amino acids: CASTQGLGTQYF. The CDR3 nucleotides are TGTGCCAGCACCCAGGGGTTGGGGACCCAGTACTTC.